This T cell receptor (beta chain) originates from a study of regulatory T cells in long-lasting Graves disease. Study findings and constraints: Persistent disease favored TRBV28, TRBJ1-2 and TRBJ2-5. The study found lower TCR diversity in persistent Graves' patients than in newly diagnosed ones.

The CDR3 loop spans 15 amino acids. V gave up 7 bases and J gave up 0 bases, with 13 bases separating them. CDR1 and CDR2 from the germline V gene are SGHTA and FQGNSA. Time point of the sample: persistent/refractory GD, antithyroid drugs over 5 years with positive TRAb. Following extraction of RNA from PBMCs, that RNA was used to make the TCR library. This clonotype was found a few times. The antigen remains undetermined. Arm-PCR of CDR3 regions and iRepertoire HTBI primers were used to build TCR beta libraries. Under the authors' procedure: Identified segments across samples numbered under 80 TRBV and over eleven TRBJ. TCRdb re-derived calls from the multiplex PCR reads in MiXCR, one entry per CDR3 protein. TCRdb assigned the V and J calls; the authors' analysis was not used. Of around 510,000 distinct CDR3 sequences in the sample, less than 25% are singletons; the top ten hold 7.8%.

The sequence was collected from a female donor with Graves disease. Specimen: peripheral blood mononuclear cells (PBMCs), collected when the disease was refractory, from a patient treated with antithyroid drugs. V usage is TRBV7-2 and J usage is TRBJ2-4; D uncertain. CDR3 in DNA: TGTGCCAGCATTGACTTATCGTTAGCCAAAAACATTCAGTACTTC. This codes for CASIDLSLAKNIQYF.